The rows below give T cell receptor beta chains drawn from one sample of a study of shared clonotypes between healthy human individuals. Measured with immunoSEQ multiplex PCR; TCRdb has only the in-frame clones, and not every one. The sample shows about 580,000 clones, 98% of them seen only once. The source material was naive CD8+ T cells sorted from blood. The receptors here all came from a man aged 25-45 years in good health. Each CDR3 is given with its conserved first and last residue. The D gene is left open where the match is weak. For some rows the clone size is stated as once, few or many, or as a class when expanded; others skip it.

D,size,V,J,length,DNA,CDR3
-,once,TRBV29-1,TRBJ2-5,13,TGCAGCGGTTACCTACAGGGAGAAGAGACCCAGTACTTC,CSGYLQGEETQYF
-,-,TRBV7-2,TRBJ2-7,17,TGTGCCAGCAGCTTAGCCCGGTTCTCTAGGAATCAGTACGAGCAGTACTTC,CASSLARFSRNQYEQYF
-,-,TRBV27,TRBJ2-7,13,TGTGCCAGCGGTGTGGGGGGACGGAACGAGCAGTACTTC,CASGVGGRNEQYF
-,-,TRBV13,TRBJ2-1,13,TGTGCCAGCAGCTCTCGGCGTCTCAATGAGCAGTTCTTC,CASSSRRLNEQFF
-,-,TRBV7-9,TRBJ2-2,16,TGTGCCAGCCACCCTCGTCCGGGACAAAACACCGGGGAGCTGTTTTTT,CASHPRPGQNTGELFF
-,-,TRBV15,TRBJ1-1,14,TGTGCCACCAGCTGGGGACACCAGAACACTGAAGCTTTCTTT,CATSWGHQNTEAFF
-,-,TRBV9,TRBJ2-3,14,TGTGCCAGCAGCATTGCGGGAAGCACAGATACGCAGTATTTT,CASSIAGSTDTQYF
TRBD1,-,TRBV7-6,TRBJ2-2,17,TGTGCCAGCAGCTTAGCGATAATACAGGGGGCGGCCGGGGAGCTGTTTTTT,CASSLAIIQGAAGELFF
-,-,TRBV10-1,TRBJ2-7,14,TGCGCCAGCAGTGTGGGGTCGGGCGGCTACGAGCAGTACTTC,CASSVGSGGYEQYF
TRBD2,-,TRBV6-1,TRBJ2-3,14,TGTGCCGCTCCAGGTGGCGGGAGGAGAGATACGCAGTATTTT,CAAPGGGRRDTQYF
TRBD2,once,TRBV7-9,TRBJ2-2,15,TGTGCCAGCAGCAGGACTAGCGGTCCCACCGGGGAGCTGTTTTTT,CASSRTSGPTGELFF
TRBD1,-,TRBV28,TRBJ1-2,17,TGTGCCAGCAGTCCCCTCTCCCCTAATCAGGGGGCGTATGGCTACACCTTC,CASSPLSPNQGAYGYTF
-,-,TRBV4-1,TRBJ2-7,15,TGCGCCAGCAGCCAAGAGGGCGCTGGGGTCTACGAGCAGTACTTC,CASSQEGAGVYEQYF
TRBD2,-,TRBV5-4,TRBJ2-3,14,TGTGCCAGCAGCTTGCGGGAGGGCGATGATACGCAGTATTTT,CASSLREGDDTQYF
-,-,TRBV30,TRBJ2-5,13,TGTGCCTGCAACGAGCGGTACCAAGAGACCCAGTACTTC,CACNERYQETQYF
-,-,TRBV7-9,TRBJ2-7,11,TGTGCCAGCAGTACCAGTCGCGAGCAGTACTTC,CASSTSREQYF
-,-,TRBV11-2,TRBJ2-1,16,TGTGCCAGCAGCCCAGGTAGCGGTGGCTCCTACAATGAGCAGTTCTTC,CASSPGSGGSYNEQFF
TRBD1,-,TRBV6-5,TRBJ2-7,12,TGTGCCAGCAACCCCGGGACAGGCGAGCAGTACTTC,CASNPGTGEQYF
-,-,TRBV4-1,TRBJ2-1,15,TGCGCCAGCAGCCACCAGACCGGCTCCTACAATGAGCAGTTCTTC,CASSHQTGSYNEQFF
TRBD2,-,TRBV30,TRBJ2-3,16,TGTGCCTGGGGTGTACTAGCGGGAGGGCCGCACGCTACGCAGTATTTT,CAWGVLAGGPHATQYF
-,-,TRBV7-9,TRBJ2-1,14,TGTGCCAGCAGCTTAGCGTCGGGCCTCAATGAGCAGTTCTTC,CASSLASGLNEQFF
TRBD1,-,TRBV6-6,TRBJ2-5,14,TGTGCCAGCGGGGACAGCCCTCAATGGGAGACCCAGTACTTC,CASGDSPQWETQYF